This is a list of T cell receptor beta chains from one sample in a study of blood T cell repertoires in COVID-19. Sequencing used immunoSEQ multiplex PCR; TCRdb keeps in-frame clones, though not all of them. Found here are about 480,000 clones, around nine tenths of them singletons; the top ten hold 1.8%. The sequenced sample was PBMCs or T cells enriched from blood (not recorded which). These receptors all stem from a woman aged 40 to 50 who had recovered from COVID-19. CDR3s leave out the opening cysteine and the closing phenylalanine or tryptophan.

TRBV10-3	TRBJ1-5	AISEDRGLLNQPQH
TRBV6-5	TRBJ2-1	ASSYSGSGGNEQF
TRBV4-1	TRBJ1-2	ASSQAPQANYGYT
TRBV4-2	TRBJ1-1	ASSQERGRSTEAF
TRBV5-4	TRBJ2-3	ASSSEAGTSGSRDTQY
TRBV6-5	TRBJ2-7	ATGGRTGTYEQY
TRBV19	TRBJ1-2	ASRTATGNYGYT
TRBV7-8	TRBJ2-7	ASSRLVTSYEQY
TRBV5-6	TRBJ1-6	ASSLPPDNSPLH
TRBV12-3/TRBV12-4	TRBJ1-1	ASTHREDEAF
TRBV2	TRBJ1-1	ASSDRAMNTEAF
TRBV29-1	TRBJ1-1	SVVFRRGAF
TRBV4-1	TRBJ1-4	ASSQGWAGMGKLF
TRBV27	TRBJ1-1	ASSSPRAEAF
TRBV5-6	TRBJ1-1	ASSLGLKNTEAF
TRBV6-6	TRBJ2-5	ASSWGLAGGGETQY
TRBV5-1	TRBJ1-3	ASSGDLGGRGNTIY
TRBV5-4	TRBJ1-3	ASSLDSGSGNTIY
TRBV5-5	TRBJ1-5	ASSRTFSQPQH
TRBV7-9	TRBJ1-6	ASSPFGGSPLH
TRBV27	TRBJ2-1	ASSGGGAASSYNEQF
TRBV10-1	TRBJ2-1	ASSGRSGRSVNEQF
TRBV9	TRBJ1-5	ASSVDSTPSNQPQH
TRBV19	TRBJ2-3	ASSIWTDESSTDTQY
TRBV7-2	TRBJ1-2	ASSLTGWVYGYT
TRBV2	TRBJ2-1	ASSSYQEQF